Below are 18 T cell receptor beta chains sequenced from a single sample in a study of cytomegalovirus exposure and HLA in healthy donors. The PCR had 60 Vbeta and 13 Jbeta primers. Sequenced by immunoSEQ multiplex PCR; TCRdb stores in-frame clones only, minus some. Of 150,000 to 200,000 clones in the sample, about four fifths were seen once. The sample consisted of PBMCs. The receptors here all came from a woman aged 45-65 years in good health and CMV-seronegative.

The chain couples TRBV5-1 to TRBJ1-1; D uncertain. The CDR3 loop spans 14 amino acids. Deletions cut 0 bases from V and 5 bases from J, with 11 bases between. Per germline, CDR1 SGHRS and CDR2 YFSETQ. CDR3 in amino acids: CASSLVLAGTEAFF. The CDR3, as DNA: TGCGCCAGCAGCTTGGTTTTGGCGGGGACTGAAGCTTTCTTT.

Written as DNA, the CDR3 is TGTGCCAGCAGCGTAGATTTAGCGGGGGTATACGAGCAGTACTTC. Its translation: CASSVDLAGVYEQYF. The rearrangement joins TRBV9 to TRBJ2-7; 9 nucleotides align to TRBD2. V lost 0 bases, J lost 4 bases, and 5 bases stayed unmatched. The CDR3 runs 15 residues. Germline V gene lookup returns CDR1 SGDLS and CDR2 YYNGEE.

The rearrangement links TRBV10-3 to TRBJ1-2; TRBD1 might be the D (5 bases). This CDR3 region has 15 residues. V was cut by 7 bases and J by 0 bases, with 15 bases left in between. The germline V gene encodes CDR1 ENHRY and CDR2 SYGVKD. CDR3 nucleotides: TGTGCCATCACGGGACTTCCCGCAGCTAACTATGGCTACACCTTC. This translates into CAITGLPAANYGYTF.

The J gene is TRBJ2-3, the V gene TRBV7-3; TRBD1 matches 9 bases. The CDR3 runs to 18 residues. V lost 1 base to trimming and J lost 3 bases; unmatched junction nucleotides: 11. Germline V gene data show CDR1 as SGHTA and CDR2 as FQGTGA. The CDR3 region is CASSLRRGGTGITDTQYF. The CDR3 DNA follows: TGTGCCAGCAGCTTAAGGCGTGGTGGGACAGGGATTACAGATACGCAGTATTTT.

V gene TRBV7-2 combines with J gene TRBJ2-1, with 9 bases that match TRBD2. From germline, CDR1 is SGHTA and CDR2 FQGNSA. The CDR3 runs 16 residues. V was pared by 1 base and J by 7 bases, with 8 bases of the junction left unmatched. The CDR3 region is CASSLEFAGGGNEQFF. DNA for the CDR3: TGTGCCAGCAGCTTAGAATTCGCGGGAGGGGGGAATGAGCAGTTCTTC.

The rearrangement uses TRBV7-8 and TRBJ2-4, with 10 bases fitting TRBD1. Germline V lookup: CDR1 SGHVS, CDR2 FQNEAQ. With 4 bases clipped from V and 5 bases from J, the junction kept 5 bases outside the gene matches. The CDR3 runs to 15 residues. The CDR3 loop reads CASSYPGTGENIQYF. Written as DNA, the CDR3 is TGTGCCAGCAGCTACCCCGGGACAGGGGAAAACATTCAGTACTTC. Using reference TRBV7-8 and TRBJ2-4 for the parts outside the CDR3, the full variable domain is GAGVSQSPRYKVAKRGQDVALRCDPISGHVSLFWYQQALGQGPEFLTYFQNEAQLDKSGLPSDRFFAERPEGSVSTLKIQRTQQEDSAVYLCASSYPGTGENIQYFGAGTRLSVL.

The genes are TRBV29-1 and TRBJ2-5; 7 bases are a match to TRBD1. CDR3 length equals 12 residues. V trimming: 5 bases; J trimming: 4 bases; junction bases outside the gene matches: 4. Germline values: CDR1 SQVTM, CDR2 ANQGSEA. Here the CDR3 DNA reads TGCAGCGTTAGACAGGGTCCAGAGACCCAGTACTTC. This sequence encodes CSVRQGPETQYF.

The gene calls are TRBV10-3 and TRBJ2-3, with TRBD1 as a possible D gene (5 bases). This CDR3 spans 12 amino acids. The V end lost 5 bases, the J end lost 5 bases, and 8 bases lay between the germline ends. Per germline, CDR1 ENHRY and CDR2 SYGVKD. The CDR3 region has the DNA TGTGCCATCAGTAGGGGTCTAGATACGCAGTATTTT. It yields the protein CAISRGLDTQYF.

This chain joins TRBV6-5 and TRBJ2-5, with D possibly TRBD1 on 6 matching bases. The last part of the DNA fits TRBJ2-7 better; the J call may be wrong. Looked up from germline, CDR1 is MNHEY and CDR2 is SVGAGI. This CDR3 contains 15 residues. CDR3 bases: TGTGCCAGCAGTTACTCCGGGCAGGGGTTACTCGAGCAGTACTTC. It translates to CASSYSGQGLLEQYF.

The chain couples TRBV5-6 to TRBJ1-2; 7 bases align to TRBD1. CDR1 SGHDT and CDR2 YYEEEE come from the germline V gene. CDR3 length: 15 residues. Trimming took 4 bases from V and 4 from J; bases not matched to a gene: 10. The CDR3 DNA reads as TGTGCCAGCAGCACCGGGACAGCAGTTGTCTATGGCTACACCTTC. Its protein is CASSTGTAVVYGYTF.

V is TRBV7-2 and J is TRBJ1-1; 10 bases agree with TRBD1. The CDR3 covers 14 residues. Trimming removed 5 bases from V and 6 bases from J; junction bases left unmatched: 6. Per germline, CDR1 SGHTA and CDR2 FQGNSA. The CDR3 reads CASSRRDRGAEAFF. In DNA form, the CDR3 reads TGTGCCAGCAGCCGACGGGACAGGGGAGCTGAAGCTTTCTTT.

There are a few counts of this clone. The chain combines TRBV7-9 with TRBJ2-5, with TRBD2 as a possible D gene (5 bases). This CDR3 is built from 15 residues. CDR1 and CDR2 (germline): SEHNR, FQNEAQ (reference sequence). The germline V and J ends were trimmed by 1 base and 0 bases, with 9 bases remaining between them. The CDR3 here is CASSLERGNQETQYF. CDR3 coding DNA: TGTGCCAGCAGCTTAGAAAGAGGGAACCAAGAGACCCAGTACTTC.

The gene calls are TRBV7-2 and TRBJ2-1; 10 bases are a match to TRBD2. This CDR3 contains 16 residues. With V trimmed by 4 bases and J by 8 bases, 11 bases remained unmatched. The germline CDR1 and CDR2 sequences are SGHTA and FQGNSA. The CDR3 sequence is CASSSHEREGRDEQFF. The CDR3 DNA follows: TGTGCCAGCAGCTCCCATGAGCGGGAGGGCCGCGATGAGCAGTTCTTC.

The J gene is TRBJ2-2, the V gene TRBV7-6, with 12 bases that match TRBD2. V was pared by 10 bases and J by 5 bases, with 5 bases of the junction left unmatched. Germline CDR1 SGHVS, CDR2 FNYEAQ. The CDR3 totals 14 residues. As DNA, the CDR3 is TGTGCCACGGGGGGACTAGCGGGTACCGGGGAGCTGTTTTTT. The encoded protein is CATGGLAGTGELFF.

In this sample, this clone turned up once. This rearrangement joins TRBV5-6 to TRBJ2-7; 9 bases fit TRBD2. CDR3 length equals 13 residues. V was pared by 4 bases and J by 3 bases, with 2 bases of the junction left unmatched. Looked up from germline, CDR1 is SGHDT and CDR2 is YYEEEE. The CDR3 protein is CASSELAGYEQYF. The CDR3 region has the DNA TGTGCCAGCAGCGAACTAGCGGGCTACGAGCAGTACTTC.

This clone was recorded a few times. This rearrangement joins TRBV5-6 to TRBJ1-2; TRBD1 might be the D (5 bases). V was cut by 1 base and J by 10 bases, with 8 bases left in between. Germline V CDR1 and CDR2: SGHDT, YYEEEE. The CDR3 extends over 11 amino acids. Here the CDR3 DNA reads TGTGCCAGCAGCTTGATACAGGACTACACCTTC. It translates to CASSLIQDYTF.

The rearrangement links TRBV28 to TRBJ2-1; D remains unclear. Germline CDR1 reads MDHEN; CDR2 reads SYDVKM. The CDR3 contains 14 residues. V dropped 4 bases and J dropped 5 bases, with 12 bases sitting between them. The CDR3 loop reads CASSSPRMNNEQFF. Written as DNA, the CDR3 is TGTGCCAGCAGTTCCCCTAGGATGAACAATGAGCAGTTCTTC.

The J gene is TRBJ2-7, the V gene TRBV5-6, with TRBD1 matching over 8 bases. The germline gives CDR1 SGHDT, CDR2 YYEEEE. CDR3 length equals 17 residues. V shed 0 bases and J 9 bases; nucleotides not matched to a gene: 17. CDR3 in amino acids: CASSLVGQAITRTGQYF. CDR3 coding DNA: TGTGCCAGCAGCTTGGTGGGACAGGCCATTACAAGAACCGGGCAGTACTTC.